The present T cell receptor beta chain was sequenced within a study of T cell responses to AZD1222 COVID-19 vaccine. General study results and limits: Spike-spanning, vaccine-associated CD4 TCRs were dominant at 160-218 and 743-854. Seropositivity was recorded at baseline in only a handful of AZD1222 recipients.

Using immunoSEQ multiplex PCR, the repertoire was profiled, and TCRdb retains in-frame clones only, with some absent. The sample contains 93,000 or so clones, 88% of which appear only once. A remark on this clone: Its antigen is not identified.

The CDR3 sequence is 15 residues long. V dropped 0 bases and J dropped 0 bases, with 8 bases sitting between them. Germline CDR1 KGHSY, CDR2 FQNENV. This clonotype was sampled from an adult in good health. Sequencing used peripheral blood, obtained on day 0 of AZD1222 vaccination. The gene calls are TRBV16 and TRBJ1-1, with D hard to call. The CDR3 DNA follows: TGTGCCAGCAGCCAATCGAGAGGGATGAACACTGAAGCTTTCTTT. Translation: CASSQSRGMNTEAFF.